A selection of T cell receptor beta chains follows, all from one sample in a study of cytomegalovirus exposure and HLA in healthy donors. TCRdb keeps only in-frame clones here, not all; method: immunoSEQ multiplex PCR. The sample carries about 190,000 clones, approximately 80% recorded once. What was sequenced was PBMCs. Receptor source: a woman aged 45-65 years in good health and CMV-seropositive. Both conserved end residues are part of each CDR3. D genes are given only for firm matches. Size values are once, few and many counts, or a class for expanded clones, and some rows have none.

>-|TRBJ1-5|TRBV19|once
CASSIVVGNNQPQHF
TGTGCCAGTAGTATAGTCGTCGGTAACAATCAGCCCCAGCATTTT
>-|TRBJ2-1|TRBV30|-
CAWSVEGISYNEQLF
TGTGCCTGGAGTGTTGAGGGCATCTCCTACAATGAGCAGCTCTTC
>TRBD1|TRBJ1-2|TRBV18|-
CASSPSGTDGYTF
TGTGCCAGCTCGCCTTCTGGGACAGATGGCTACACCTTC
>TRBD1|TRBJ2-7|TRBV30|-
CAWSVLRDRGYEQYF
TGTGCCTGGAGTGTACTACGGGACAGGGGCTACGAGCAGTACTTC
>-|TRBJ2-5|TRBV9|once
CASSPYQETQYF
TGTGCCAGCAGTCCGTACCAAGAGACCCAGTACTTC
>TRBD1|TRBJ2-2|TRBV18|-
CASSPRTGPTGELFF
TGTGCCAGCTCACCACGGACAGGACCCACCGGGGAGCTGTTTTTT
>-|TRBJ2-1|TRBV7-2|-
CASSYAYGGYNEQFF
TGTGCCAGCAGCTACGCCTATGGGGGGTACAATGAGCAGTTCTTC
>TRBD1|TRBJ1-2|TRBV6-5|-
CASSTGTVSYGYTF
TGTGCCAGCAGTACCGGGACAGTTTCTTATGGCTACACCTTC
>TRBD2|TRBJ2-3|TRBV5-1|-
CASSLGLAGITDTQYF
TGCGCCAGCAGCTTGGGACTAGCGGGAATCACAGATACGCAGTATTTT
>-|TRBJ2-3|TRBV5-1|-
CASSYGTSTDTQYF
TGCGCCAGCAGCTACGGGACATCCACAGATACGCAGTATTTT
>TRBD2|TRBJ2-5|TRBV5-1|-
CASSLAGQQETQYF
TGCGCCAGCAGCTTAGCGGGGCAACAAGAGACCCAGTACTTC
>-|TRBJ2-1|TRBV5-6|-
CASSSRQEFYNEQFF
TGTGCCAGCAGCTCACGACAGGAGTTCTACAATGAGCAGTTCTTC
>-|TRBJ2-2|TRBV7-9|-
CASSLGQVPTGELFF
TGTGCCAGCAGCTTAGGACAGGTTCCCACCGGGGAGCTGTTTTTT
>-|TRBJ2-3|TRBV7-2|-
CASSPTGTSTDTQYF
TGTGCCAGCAGTCCTACTGGGACTAGCACAGATACGCAGTATTTT
>TRBD2|TRBJ2-1|TRBV10-3|-
CAITGLAGGYEQFF
TGTGCCATCACCGGACTAGCGGGGGGCTATGAGCAGTTCTTC
>TRBD2|TRBJ2-5|TRBV7-8|-
CASSLAASGGPQETQYF
TGTGCCAGCAGCTTAGCGGCTAGCGGGGGTCCACAAGAGACCCAGTACTTC
>-|TRBJ2-2|TRBV5-4|few
CASSFTGKNTGELFF
TGTGCCAGCAGCTTTACAGGGAAGAACACCGGGGAGCTGTTTTTT
>-|TRBJ1-2|TRBV2|-
CASSERGTRYGYTF
TGTGCCAGCAGTGAAAGGGGGACACGCTATGGCTACACCTTC
>TRBD2|TRBJ2-1|TRBV7-2|-
CASSLGSAGGLGPFF
TGTGCCAGCAGCTTAGGTTCCGCGGGGGGCCTTGGCCCGTTCTTC
>-|TRBJ2-7|TRBV28|once
CASSSGTTYEQYF
TGTGCCAGCAGTTCCGGGACAACCTACGAGCAGTACTTC
>-|TRBJ2-1|TRBV6-6|-
CASTGYNEQFF
TGTGCCAGCACAGGGTACAATGAGCAGTTCTTC
>-|TRBJ2-3|TRBV7-2|-
CASAVADTQYF
TGTGCCAGCGCAGTAGCTGATACGCAGTATTTT
>TRBD1|TRBJ1-1|TRBV4-3|-
CASSVRDSITEAFF
TGCGCCAGCAGCGTCCGGGACAGCATCACTGAAGCTTTCTTT
>TRBD1|TRBJ1-1|TRBV27|-
CASSFHRGRIGGNTEAFF
TGTGCCAGCAGTTTCCACAGGGGTAGGATTGGTGGGAACACTGAAGCTTTCTTT
>TRBD1|TRBJ1-4|TRBV19|few
CASSTPGQGTEKLFF
TGTGCCAGTAGTACACCGGGACAGGGTACAGAAAAACTGTTTTTT
>-|TRBJ1-4|TRBV6-1|-
CASSEGGTNEKLFF
TGTGCCAGCAGTGAAGGAGGAACTAATGAAAAACTGTTTTTT
>TRBD1|TRBJ1-2|TRBV20-1|-
CSAKDRGGYTF
TGCAGTGCTAAGGACAGGGGTGGCTACACCTTC
>-|TRBJ1-6|TRBV19|-
CASSRAVENSPLHF
TGTGCCAGTAGTAGGGCTGTCGAAAATTCACCCCTCCACTTT
>TRBD1|TRBJ2-5|TRBV5-6|once
CASSSTGGQETQYF
TGTGCCAGCAGCTCGACAGGGGGCCAGGAGACCCAGTACTTC
>TRBD2|TRBJ2-5|TRBV7-2|-
CASSLAASGGWETQYF
TGTGCCAGCAGCTTAGCGGCTAGCGGGGGTTGGGAGACCCAGTACTTC
>TRBD1|TRBJ2-3|TRBV7-2|once
CASSLGGTGLDTQYF
TGTGCCAGCAGCTTAGGGGGGACAGGGTTAGATACGCAGTATTTT
>TRBD1|TRBJ1-2|TRBV7-9|-
CASSITGGRDGYTF
TGTGCCAGCAGCATTACAGGGGGCAGGGATGGCTACACCTTC
>-|TRBJ2-2|TRBV6-5|-
CASTFRGSGTGELFF
TGTGCCAGCACCTTTCGGGGGTCGGGTACCGGGGAGCTGTTTTTT
>-|TRBJ2-5|TRBV5-4|few
CASSLELDPQETQYF
TGTGCCAGCAGCTTGGAACTAGACCCGCAAGAGACCCAGTACTTC
>TRBD1|TRBJ1-2|TRBV5-1|few
CASSLDPEGARGYGYTF
TGCGCCAGCAGCCTGGATCCAGAGGGGGCGCGGGGCTATGGCTACACCTTC
>TRBD2|TRBJ2-7|TRBV29-1|-
CSVAREAYEQYF
TGCAGCGTGGCCCGGGAGGCCTACGAGCAGTACTTC
>TRBD1|TRBJ1-5|TRBV29-1|-
CSVGTDFEQPQHF
TGCAGCGTGGGGACAGACTTCGAGCAGCCCCAGCATTTT
>-|TRBJ2-2|TRBV5-1|-
CASSLAVTGELFF
TGCGCCAGCAGCTTGGCTGTCACCGGGGAGCTGTTTTTT
>-|TRBJ2-2|TRBV6-5|-
CASRGGLNTGELFF
TGTGCCAGCAGGGGCGGACTGAACACCGGGGAGCTGTTTTTT
>TRBD1|TRBJ2-5|TRBV7-3|-
CASSGGQVGGQETQYF
TGTGCCAGCAGCGGGGGACAGGTGGGGGGCCAAGAGACCCAGTACTTC
>-|TRBJ1-5|TRBV18|-
CASSPGANQPQHF
TGTGCCAGCTCACCAGGTGCGAATCAGCCCCAGCATTTT
>TRBD2|TRBJ2-1|TRBV28|-
CASSFGSGGHAYNEQFF
TGTGCCAGCAGTTTTGGTAGCGGGGGGCATGCATACAATGAGCAGTTCTTC
>TRBD2|TRBJ2-2|TRBV13|-
CASSLGRGALNTGELFF
TGTGCCAGCAGCTTAGGGCGGGGGGCCTTGAACACCGGGGAGCTGTTTTTT
>-|TRBJ1-5|TRBV21-1|-
CASSSRDWDNVSNQPQHF
TGTGCCAGCAGCAGCCGGGATTGGGATAATGTGAGCAATCAGCCCCAGCATTTT
>-|TRBJ2-7|TRBV6-6|-
CASSYAGPYEQYF
TGTGCCAGCAGTTACGCAGGTCCCTACGAGCAGTACTTC